The clone carrying this TCR beta chain was detected ten times or more. Its cognate antigen is unknown. Each cDNA molecule carried a unique molecular identifier. TCRdb processed the 5' RACE reads anew with MiXCR; each CDR3 protein has one entry. The table includes 40,000 to 55,000 distinct CDR3 sequences, around 23% detected once. CDR1 is WNHNN and CDR2 is SYGVQD in the germline V gene (reference sequence). The CDR3 contains 14 residues. V gave up 5 bases and J gave up 1 base; unmatched junction bases: 4. This record belongs to a study of early T cells in non-severe SARS-CoV-2 infection. Study in general: From unsorted whole blood, bulk RNA was sequenced, and the chains remained unpaired. Overall study findings and caveats: VDJdb matches were skewed toward anti-spike CD8 T cell responses.

The sample consisted of whole blood, taken at baseline. The source is an adult who was a healthcare worker with PCR-confirmed SARS-CoV-2 infection or an uninfected control (not recorded which). This chain links TRBV10-1 with TRBJ1-1, with 7 bases identical to TRBD1. In DNA, the CDR3 is TGCGCCAGCAGTAGGGACAGCTCGAACACTGAAGCTTTCTTT. Amino acid sequence: CASSRDSSNTEAFF.